The 26 T cell receptor beta chains below come from one sample, sequenced in a study of shared clonotypes between healthy human individuals. The method was immunoSEQ multiplex PCR; TCRdb's version includes in-frame clones alone and lacks a portion of them. The table includes about 180,000 clones, approximately 95% detected once. The sequenced sample consisted of naive CD4+ T cells sorted from blood. Subset defined: CD45RA+ positively selected. The receptors shown here come from a woman aged 25 to 39 in good health.

This clone was picked up one time. The chain joins TRBV28 to TRBJ2-5; D not certain. The DNA matches TRBJ2-7 better at its end, which makes the J call doubtful. Looked up from germline, CDR1 is MDHEN and CDR2 is SYDVKM. This CDR3 is 15 amino acids long. Here the CDR3 reads CASSFAVGSSYEQYF. CDR3 in DNA: TGTGCCAGCAGTTTCGCTGTCGGAAGCTCCTACGAGCAGTACTTC.

On this clone itself: This specimen includes other DNA sequences encoding the same CDR3. This sequence joins TRBV28 and TRBJ2-7; D uncertain. The CDR3 is made up of 10 amino acids. CDR1 and CDR2 from the germline V gene are MDHEN and SYDVKM. Trimming pared 8 bases from V and 4 bases from J, leaving 6 bases between. Here the CDR3 DNA reads TGTGCCAGCGGATCTTACGAGCAGTACTTC. Protein product: CASGSYEQYF.

The rearrangement uses TRBV10-2 and TRBJ1-3; D not resolved. This CDR3 is built from 17 residues. V was trimmed by 1 base and J by 0 bases, leaving 13 bases between them. CDR1 WSHSY and CDR2 SAAADI come from the germline V gene. The CDR3 reads CASSELLGPSSGNTIYF. CDR3 nucleotides: TGCGCCAGCAGTGAGTTGCTGGGTCCAAGCTCTGGAAACACCATATATTTT.

The CDR3 DNA is TGCGCCAGCCGTGGGGTTCGAAAGACCTATGGCTACACCTTC. It encodes CASRGVRKTYGYTF. The chain is built from TRBV5-1 and TRBJ1-2; the D is unclear. V lost 7 bases, J lost 4 bases, and 17 bases lay in between. The germline gives CDR1 SGHRS, CDR2 YFSETQ. This CDR3 is 14 amino acids long.

The chain employs TRBV10-3 and TRBJ2-7, with D uncertain. Germline CDR1 ENHRY, CDR2 SYGVKD. Trimming removed 3 bases at V and 3 bases at J, with 3 bases between. The CDR3 is 11 amino acids. The CDR3 nucleotides read TGTGCCATCAGTGACAACTACGAGCAGTACTTC. It specifies CAISDNYEQYF.

The genes are TRBV10-1 and TRBJ2-6; the D is unclear. CDR1 WNHNN and CDR2 SYGVQD come from the germline V gene (reference sequence). V lost 3 bases and J 2 bases, leaving 5 bases between the germline ends. The CDR3 has 14 amino acids. CDR3 protein: CASSESAGANVLTF. For the CDR3, the DNA is TGCGCCAGCAGTGAATCCGCTGGGGCCAACGTCCTGACTTTC.

V and J are TRBV28 and TRBJ2-7; 8 bases are a match to TRBD1. The V gene end was trimmed by 7 bases and the J gene end by 3 bases; junction bases not matched to a gene: 8. This CDR3 has 14 residues. The germline V gene has CDR1 MDHEN and CDR2 SYDVKM. This CDR3 is CASTSRDRSYEQYF. In nucleotides, the CDR3 is TGTGCCAGCACCTCCCGGGACAGGAGCTACGAGCAGTACTTC.

The gene calls are TRBV23-1 and TRBJ2-7, with TRBD2 identical over 7 bases. TRBV23-1 is annotated as an ORF whose role is uncertain. CDR3 length: 18 amino acids. J gave up 3 bases and V 0 bases, and 14 bases lay outside the gene matches. Here the CDR3 reads CASSQSWAGRGNDYEQYF. The CDR3 DNA follows: TGCGCCAGCAGTCAATCGTGGGCTGGGCGGGGGAACGACTACGAGCAGTACTTC.

The chain employs TRBV11-2 and TRBJ1-1, with TRBD1 identical over 11 bases. The junction had 6 bases not matched to a gene; V was cut back by 4 bases and J by 5 bases. The CDR3 loop spans 15 amino acids. Germline V lookup: CDR1 SGHAT, CDR2 FQNNGV. The CDR3 nucleotides read TGTGCCAGCAGCTCGTCCGGGACAGGGGGGACTGAAGCTTTCTTT. This codes for CASSSSGTGGTEAFF. Using reference TRBV11-2 and TRBJ1-1 for the parts outside the CDR3, the full variable domain is EAGVAQSPRYKIIEKRQSVAFWCNPISGHATLYWYQQILGQGPKLLIQFQNNGVVDDSQLPKDRFSAERLKGVDSTLKIQPAKLEDSAVYLCASSSSGTGGTEAFFGQGTRLTVV.

The genes are TRBV5-1 and TRBJ2-1; 11 bases map to TRBD2. The V gene end was trimmed by 4 bases and the J gene end by 3 bases; junction bases not matched to a gene: 6. This CDR3 region has 16 residues. Germline loops: CDR1 SGHRS, CDR2 YFSETQ. As DNA, the CDR3 is TGCGCCAGCAGCAGCTTACTAGCGGGAGACTACAATGAGCAGTTCTTC. Amino acids: CASSSLLAGDYNEQFF.

This clone was picked up a small number of times. V is TRBV18 and J is TRBJ1-5; the D gene is possibly TRBD1 (5 bases). Between the trimmed V and J ends, which lost 5 bases and 4 bases, there was a span of 9 bases. From germline, CDR1 is KGHSH and CDR2 LQKENI. The CDR3 covers 13 residues. This CDR3 reads CASSSDTNQPQHF. CDR3 bases: TGTGCCAGCTCATCGGACACTAATCAGCCCCAGCATTTT.

In this sample, this clone turned up once. This rearrangement joins TRBV5-1 to TRBJ1-5; 7 bases agree with TRBD1. This CDR3 spans 15 amino acids. V was pared by 4 bases and J by 3 bases, with 7 bases of the junction left unmatched. The germline V gene encodes CDR1 SGHRS and CDR2 YFSETQ. The CDR3 sequence is CASSPSDRDNQPQHF. CDR3 nucleotide sequence: TGCGCCAGCAGCCCATCAGACAGGGACAATCAGCCCCAGCATTTT.

This rearrangement joins TRBV10-3 to TRBJ2-5; the D is unclear. The J call is uncertain, as TRBJ2-7 better fits the DNA end. CDR3 length: 12 amino acids. Germline V CDR1 and CDR2: ENHRY, SYGVKD. The CDR3 coding sequence is TGTGCCAAGCCCGGACGGGCCTACGAGCAGTACTTC. Translated: CAKPGRAYEQYF.

This clone has a single count. The chain recombines TRBV19 with TRBJ1-1; tentative D call: TRBD1 (6 bases). The CDR3 runs 14 residues. Germline CDR1 is LNHDA and CDR2 is SQIVND (reference sequence). The ends were cut back, 5 bases at V and 0 bases at J, with 10 bases in the middle. CDR3 in DNA: TGTGCCAGTAGTGCGGACAGTATGAACACTGAAGCTTTCTTT. Protein product: CASSADSMNTEAFF.

V gene TRBV7-6 combines with J gene TRBJ2-5; D call uncertain. The DNA end favors TRBJ2-7, so the J call may be wrong. In germline, CDR1 is SGHVS, CDR2 FNYEAQ. There are 12 residues in the CDR3. The CDR3 coding sequence is TGTGCCAGCAGCCCTAGCTCCTACGAGCAGTACTTC. Translating it yields CASSPSSYEQYF.

The chain has TRBV28 and TRBJ2-2; possibly TRBD2 for D (7 bases). Trimming removed 6 bases from V and 10 bases from J, with 18 bases in between. The CDR3 contains 14 residues. Germline CDR1 is MDHEN and CDR2 is SYDVKM. CDR3 sequence reads: CASRLGGRREELFF. The CDR3 DNA sequence: TGTGCCAGCAGATTGGGGGGGCGGCGGGAGGAGCTGTTTTTT. The variable domain in full, with the rest retrieved from reference TRBV28 and TRBJ2-2, is DVKVTQSSRYLVKRTGEKVFLECVQDMDHENMFWYRQDPGLGLRLIYFSYDVKMKEKGDIPEGYSVSREKKERFSLILESASTNQTSMYLCASRLGGRREELFFGEGSRLTVL.

The V and J genes are TRBV2 and TRBJ2-5; D gene ambiguous. The CDR3 has 13 residues. Trimming removed 3 bases from V and 5 bases from J, with 10 bases in between. Germline-derived CDR1 and CDR2 are SNHLY and FYNNEI. The DNA for the CDR3 is TGTGCCAGCAGTGAGGAGATCACCGAGACCCAGTACTTC. Its translation is CASSEEITETQYF.

The chain combines TRBV7-9 with TRBJ2-7, with 7 positions matching TRBD1. Looked up from germline, CDR1 is SEHNR and CDR2 is FQNEAQ (reference sequence). The junction had 11 bases not matched to a gene; V was cut back by 6 bases and J by 3 bases. The CDR3 covers 15 residues. CDR3 residues: CASRLRQGQGYEQYF. In nucleotides, the CDR3 is TGTGCCAGCAGACTCCGACAGGGCCAGGGCTACGAGCAGTACTTC.

The genes are TRBV6-5 and TRBJ2-7, with TRBD1 as a possible D gene (6 bases). Trimming took off 0 bases at V and 2 bases at J, with 8 bases between the two ends. Germline V gives CDR1 MNHEY, CDR2 SVGAGI. There are 14 residues in the CDR3. The CDR3: CASSYSWGPYEQYF. CDR3 nucleotide sequence: TGTGCCAGCAGTTACTCGTGGGGGCCCTACGAGCAGTACTTC.

The DNA for the CDR3 is TGTGCCAGCAGCCCAGACCCCAGACCCTCACAGCCTGGAAACACCATATATTTT. Translating it yields CASSPDPRPSQPGNTIYF. The chain is built from TRBV7-2 and TRBJ1-3; no clear D. The V and J ends lost 5 bases and 2 bases respectively, with 22 bases between them. The CDR3 extends over 18 amino acids. Germline loops: CDR1 SGHTA, CDR2 FQGNSA.

The chain recombines TRBV10-3 with TRBJ2-7; D is uncertain. Trimming cost V 2 bases and J 0 bases, with 5 bases left between them. This CDR3 comprises 13 residues. Germline V gene data show CDR1 as ENHRY and CDR2 as SYGVKD. CDR3 sequence reads: CAISEQSSYEQYF. DNA of the CDR3: TGTGCCATCAGTGAGCAGAGCTCCTACGAGCAGTACTTC.

The gene calls are TRBV2 and TRBJ2-1, with 12 nucleotides matching TRBD2. The CDR3 loop spans 15 amino acids. The ends lost 7 bases at V and 9 bases at J; junction bases unmatched: 10. Germline V lookup: CDR1 SNHLY, CDR2 FYNNEI. The CDR3 loop reads CASKRLAGDRGEQFF. DNA of the CDR3: TGTGCCAGCAAGCGACTAGCGGGAGACCGCGGTGAGCAGTTCTTC. The full variable domain, in which reference TRBV2 and TRBJ2-1 provide the parts outside the CDR3, is EPEVTQTPSHQVTQMGQEVILRCVPISNHLYFYWYRQILGQKVEFLVSFYNNEISEKSEIFDDQFSVERPDGSNFTLKIRSTKLEDSAMYFCASKRLAGDRGEQFFGPGTRLTVL.

The genes are TRBV4-2 and TRBJ2-3; the D is unclear. CDR1 and CDR2 from the germline V gene are LGHNA and YNFKEQ. Between the trimmed V and J ends, which lost 3 bases and 2 bases, there was a span of 9 bases. The CDR3 sequence is 14 residues long. As DNA, the CDR3 is TGTGCCAGCAGCCATGCCCCCCCCACAGATACGCAGTATTTT. Translating it yields CASSHAPPTDTQYF.

The chain recombines TRBV28 with TRBJ1-2; D remains unclear. Looked up from germline, CDR1 is MDHEN and CDR2 is SYDVKM. Trimming left V 2 bases short and J 7 bases short, with 11 bases between. The CDR3 is 13 amino acids. This CDR3 is CASSLEPSIGYTF. In nucleotides, the CDR3 is TGTGCCAGCAGTTTAGAGCCCTCCATTGGCTACACCTTC.

This chain links TRBV27 with TRBJ2-5; 9 bases fit TRBD2. With the DNA end fitting TRBJ2-7 better, the J assignment may be wrong. The CDR3 is 14 residues long. Germline loops: CDR1 MNHEY, CDR2 SMNVEV (reference sequence). The CDR3 is CASSSGAGGYEQYF. The CDR3 DNA is TGTGCCAGCAGTTCGGGTGCGGGAGGGTACGAGCAGTACTTC.

The chain recombines TRBV28 with TRBJ2-7; D is undetermined. Germline V lookup: CDR1 MDHEN, CDR2 SYDVKM. The CDR3 consists of 13 residues. V was clipped by 5 bases and J by 6 bases, with 14 bases between them. The CDR3 bases are TGTGCCAGCAGTAACCCGCGGTCGATCGAGCAGTACTTC. It translates to CASSNPRSIEQYF.